This TCR beta chain was captured by sequencing in a study of identical twins. TCRdb independently ran MiXCR on the 5' RACE reads; one entry per CDR3 protein. The sample lists roughly 250,000 distinct CDR3 sequences, 5.5% to 8% occurring once. With 7 bases clipped from V and 8 bases from J, the junction kept 5 bases outside the gene matches. This CDR3 region has 13 residues. In germline, CDR1 is SNHLY, CDR2 FYNNEI. This clonotype came up many times. The sample was also linked to a second study, of yellow fever vaccine responses in identical twins.

The rearrangement links TRBV2 to TRBJ1-4, with 9 bases aligning to TRBD1. The TCR originated in a woman younger than 30 in good health. Sequences were obtained from memory (CD45RO+) T cells sorted from blood. The CDR3 bases are TGTGCCAGCACGGGACAGGGAGGAGAAAAACTGTTTTTT. This gives the protein CASTGQGGEKLFF.